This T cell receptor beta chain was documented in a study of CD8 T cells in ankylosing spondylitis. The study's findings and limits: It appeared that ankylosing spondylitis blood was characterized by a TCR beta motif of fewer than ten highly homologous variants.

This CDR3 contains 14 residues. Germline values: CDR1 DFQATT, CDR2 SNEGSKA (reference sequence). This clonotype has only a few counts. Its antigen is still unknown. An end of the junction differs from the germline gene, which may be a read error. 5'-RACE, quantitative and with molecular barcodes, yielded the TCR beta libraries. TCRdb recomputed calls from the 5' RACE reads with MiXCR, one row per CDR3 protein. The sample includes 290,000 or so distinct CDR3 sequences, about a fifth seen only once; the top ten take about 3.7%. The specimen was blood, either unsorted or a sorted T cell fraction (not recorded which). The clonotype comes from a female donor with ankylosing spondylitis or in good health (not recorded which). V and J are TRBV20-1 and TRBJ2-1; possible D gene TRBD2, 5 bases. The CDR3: CSASESSLYSEQFF. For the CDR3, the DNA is TGCAGTGCTAGTGAGTCTAGCTTGTACAGTGAGCAGTTCTTC.